This T cell receptor beta chain is from a study of T-cell reconstitution after alpha-beta-depleted transplantation in children. Germline V gene sequence: CDR1 LNHDA, CDR2 SQIVND (reference sequence). The length of the CDR3 is 15 residues. V lost 4 bases and J lost 10, with 20 bases in between. TCRbeta library construction was performed incorporating unique molecular identifiers. TCRdb redid the calling of the PCR reads with MiXCR, one entry per CDR3 protein. The sample yields a few hundred thousand distinct CDR3 sequences, approximately 10% seen once. The source was PBMCs from the stem cell graft donor, collected from the stem cell graft. The chain recombines TRBV19 with TRBJ2-1, with D hard to call. The receptor's source is a human donor who donated a stem cell graft to a child with acute lymphoblastic leukemia. The CDR3 DNA is TGTGCCAGTAGTAGTTTTGGGGATCCTACAATGGAGCAGTTCTTC. It yields the protein CASSSFGDPTMEQFF.